These 26 T cell receptor beta chains were all obtained from the same sample, sequenced in a study of CD8 T cells in Susac syndrome. Random hexamers served to reverse transcribe roughly 0.45 to 1 ug RNA. MiXCR was run by TCRdb on the immunoSEQ multiplex PCR reads, yielding one entry per CDR3 protein. Among 150,000 or so distinct CDR3 sequences listed, 94% were seen once. Sequences were obtained from CD8+ T cells from PBMCs. These receptors all come from a human donor with multiple sclerosis.

The rearrangement uses TRBV29-1 and TRBJ2-7; D not resolved. The CDR3 has 14 amino acids. V lost 0 bases and J 0 bases, leaving 9 bases between the germline ends. CDR1 and CDR2 from the germline V gene are SQVTM and ANQGSEA. CDR3 nucleotides: TGCAGCGTTGAAGATCAGGATACCTCCTACGAGCAGTACTTC. Protein: CSVEDQDTSYEQYF.

V and J are TRBV3-1 and TRBJ1-2; the D gene is possibly TRBD1 (5 bases). Germline values: CDR1 LGHDT, CDR2 YNNKEL (reference sequence). There are 14 residues in the CDR3. V lost 7 bases and J lost 4, with 16 bases in between. In nucleotides, the CDR3 is TGTGCCAGCACCTCCGTTGGGGCACCCTATGGCTACACCTTC. The encoded protein is CASTSVGAPYGYTF.

The chain combines TRBV28 with TRBJ2-7; a weak D match, TRBD2 (6 bases). Trimming took 0 bases from V and 6 from J, leaving 24 bases between them. The CDR3 is 18 amino acids. Germline loops: CDR1 MDHEN, CDR2 SYDVKM. CDR3 in DNA: TGTGCCAGCAGTTTATGGTGGTGGGATGGCGGGGCGAGTCTCGAGCAGTACTTC. Encoded protein: CASSLWWWDGGASLEQYF.

The chain combines TRBV15 with TRBJ1-2; D ambiguous. Germline V lookup: CDR1 LNHNV, CDR2 YYDKDF (reference sequence). The CDR3 has 12 amino acids. Trimming shortened V by 5 bases and J by 10 bases, and 14 bases separated the two germline ends. CDR3 in amino acids: CATSSQGNSYTF. The CDR3 coding sequence is TGTGCCACCAGCTCCCAAGGAAACTCCTACACCTTC.

V is TRBV12-3 or TRBV12-4 and J is TRBJ1-2; TRBD1 might be the D (5 bases). Trimming pared 7 bases from V and 4 bases from J, leaving 16 bases between. This CDR3 has 14 residues. The CDR3 here is CASKRPGPVYGYTF. The CDR3 DNA sequence: TGTGCCAGCAAACGCCCGGGACCAGTCTATGGCTACACCTTC.

This chain uses TRBV15 with TRBJ2-4; D might be TRBD1 (6 bases). The CDR3 extends over 16 amino acids. V lost 2 bases and J lost 2, with 13 bases in between. From germline, CDR1 is LNHNV and CDR2 YYDKDF (reference sequence). CDR3 nucleotides: TGTGCCACCAGCAGATCGAGTAGGGGGTCCAAAAACATTCAGTACTTC. Translation gives CATSRSSRGSKNIQYF. Complete variable domain (other parts from reference TRBV15 and TRBJ2-4): DAMVIQNPRYQVTQFGKPVTLSCSQTLNHNVMYWYQQKSSQAPKLLFHYYDKDFNNEADTPDNFQSRRPNTSFCFLDIRSPGLGDTAMYLCATSRSSRGSKNIQYFGAGTRLSVL.

The chain uses TRBV3-1 and TRBJ1-1; possibly TRBD1 for D (5 bases). The CDR3 is 13 residues long. Germline CDR1 LGHDT, CDR2 YNNKEL (reference sequence). V was clipped by 3 bases and J by 6 bases, with 11 bases between them. The CDR3: CASSHRQGAEAFF. DNA of the CDR3: TGTGCCAGCAGCCACCGGCAGGGAGCTGAAGCTTTCTTT.

This clonotype was counted between two and nine times. The rearrangement joins TRBV27 to TRBJ1-2; no clear D. The CDR3 runs to 11 residues. With 5 bases removed from V and 4 bases from J, the gap between germline ends came to 5 bases. Germline assignment: CDR1 MNHEY and CDR2 SMNVEV (reference sequence). CDR3 in DNA: TGTGCCAGCAGTCGGGGCTATGGCTACACCTTC. It is translated as CASSRGYGYTF.

This chain joins TRBV4-1 and TRBJ2-2; possible D gene TRBD1, 6 bases. Trimming stripped 1 base from V and 6 bases from J, with 12 bases between. This CDR3 has 15 residues. CDR1 MGHRA and CDR2 YSYEKL come from the germline V gene. As DNA, the CDR3 is TGCGCCAGCAGCCAAGCTGGGACACGAGCCGGGGAGCTGTTTTTT. Residues: CASSQAGTRAGELFF.

This rearrangement joins TRBV3-1 to TRBJ1-2; possibly TRBD1 for D (5 bases). Trimming took 9 bases from V and 8 from J, leaving 19 bases between them. The germline V gene has CDR1 LGHDT and CDR2 YNNKEL (reference sequence). CDR3 length equals 13 residues. The CDR3 DNA reads TGTGCCAGTACGTTAAGGGGACTACAAGGCTACACCTTC. Protein: CASTLRGLQGYTF.

This sequence joins TRBV7-9 and TRBJ2-2; D gene unclear. The CDR3 is made up of 14 amino acids. V was clipped by 4 bases and J by 2 bases, with 8 bases between them. The germline V gene encodes CDR1 SEHNR and CDR2 FQNEAQ (reference sequence). This CDR3 reads CASSSTENTGELFF. The CDR3 DNA follows: TGTGCCAGCAGCTCGACGGAAAACACCGGGGAGCTGTTTTTT.

The chain is built from TRBV20-1 and TRBJ2-1; D not resolved. The CDR3 runs 16 residues. Trimming took off 0 bases at V and 4 bases at J, with 16 bases between the two ends. Germline CDR1 and CDR2: DFQATT and SNEGSKA (reference sequence). CDR3 loop: CSARDPTGVPYNEQFF. In nucleotides, the CDR3 is TGCAGTGCTAGAGATCCCACTGGTGTCCCTTACAATGAGCAGTTCTTC.

CDR3 nucleotides: TGTGCCACCAGCGGATTTCACCGGGACGGGAACTATGGCTACACCTTC. Protein sequence: CATSGFHRDGNYGYTF. The genes are TRBV15 and TRBJ1-2, with D tentatively TRBD1 (5 bases). V lost 5 bases and J 2 bases, leaving 18 bases between the germline ends. The CDR3 extends over 16 amino acids. Germline assignment: CDR1 LNHNV and CDR2 YYDKDF (reference sequence).

This clonotype was recorded only once. The chain joins TRBV11-2 to TRBJ2-5, with unresolved D. CDR1 and CDR2 (germline): SGHAT, FQNNGV. The V end was cut by 2 bases, the J end by 1 base, with 8 bases between. The CDR3 spans 14 residues. As DNA, the CDR3 is TGTGCCAGCAGCTTATATCTGTCCCAAGAGACCCAGTACTTC. Translation gives CASSLYLSQETQYF.

The J gene is TRBJ2-5, the V gene TRBV7-8; D is ambiguous. The CDR3 runs 15 residues. Looked up from germline, CDR1 is SGHVS and CDR2 is FQNEAQ. V dropped 9 bases and J dropped 0 bases, with 17 bases sitting between them. CDR3: CASTPVVGYQETQYF. CDR3 sequence (DNA): TGTGCCAGTACCCCCGTCGTGGGTTACCAAGAGACCCAGTACTTC.

The genes are TRBV24-1 and TRBJ2-1, with TRBD2 identical over 7 bases. V lost 10 bases to trimming and J lost 7 bases; unmatched junction nucleotides: 9. Germline values: CDR1 KGHDR, CDR2 SFDVKD. CDR3 length: 13 amino acids. CDR3 sequence (DNA): TGTGCCACTGCGAGCGGGGTCGGGAATGAGCAGTTCTTC. Its translation is CATASGVGNEQFF.

The chain uses TRBV7-2 and TRBJ2-4; tentatively, D is TRBD1 (6 bases). Germline V CDR1 and CDR2: SGHTA, FQGNSA. Trimming cost V 4 bases and J 0 bases, with 13 bases left between them. CDR3 length equals 16 residues. The CDR3 nucleotides read TGTGCCAGCAGCTCCGGACAGAGCATAGCCAAAAACATTCAGTACTTC. Its protein is CASSSGQSIAKNIQYF.

V usage is TRBV29-1 and J usage is TRBJ2-3; 7 bases are shared with TRBD2. CDR1 is SQVTM and CDR2 is ANQGSEA in the germline V gene. CDR3 length equals 15 residues. The trim removed 4 bases at V and 0 bases at J, leaving 7 bases unmatched. The CDR3 is CSVGQRGASTDTQYF. DNA for the CDR3: TGCAGCGTTGGGCAGCGGGGAGCTAGCACAGATACGCAGTATTTT.

The chain's CDR3 is CASSEAWDRLSYEQYF. The CDR3 DNA reads as TGTGCCAGCAGTGAAGCGTGGGACAGGCTCTCCTACGAGCAGTACTTC. This sequence joins TRBV2 and TRBJ2-7; 8 bases line up with TRBD1. Per the germline V gene, CDR1 is SNHLY and CDR2 is FYNNEI. Trimming cost V 0 bases and J 0 bases; bases outside gene matches: 4. This CDR3 contains 16 residues.

J is TRBJ2-1 and V is TRBV9, with 10 bases fitting TRBD1. The V segment lost 3 bases and the J segment 5 bases; nucleotides outside the gene matches: 2. The CDR3 runs to 14 residues. In germline, CDR1 is SGDLS, CDR2 YYNGEE. CDR3 region: CASSAGTGDNEQFF. In DNA form, the CDR3 reads TGTGCCAGCAGCGCCGGGACAGGGGACAATGAGCAGTTCTTC.

This clonotype was counted once. This chain uses TRBV9 with TRBJ2-1; 12 nucleotides match TRBD2. From germline, CDR1 is SGDLS and CDR2 YYNGEE. The CDR3 spans 19 residues. Trimming cost V 4 bases and J 2 bases; bases outside gene matches: 13. This CDR3 reads CASSFRTSGDPGPYNEQFF. The CDR3 coding sequence is TGTGCCAGCAGCTTTAGGACTAGCGGGGACCCAGGCCCCTACAATGAGCAGTTCTTC.

The chain has TRBV10-3 and TRBJ1-1, with 7 bases matching TRBD1. The CDR3 is 16 residues long. V was clipped by 3 bases and J by 0 bases; unmatched bases: 7. Germline V gives CDR1 ENHRY, CDR2 SYGVKD. DNA of the CDR3: TGTGCCATCAGTGACCCTCCCGGGACAGTGAACACTGAAGCTTTCTTT. Residues: CAISDPPGTVNTEAFF.

V usage is TRBV30 and J usage is TRBJ1-2; D ambiguous. V shed 2 bases and J shed 4 bases, with 5 bases lying between them. Looked up from germline, CDR1 is GTSNPN and CDR2 is SVGIG (reference sequence). The CDR3 extends over 11 amino acids. The CDR3 nucleotides read TGTGCCTGGAGTTTGAGCTATGGCTACACCTTC. Translation gives CAWSLSYGYTF.

The chain links TRBV30 to TRBJ1-1, with 7 positions matching TRBD1. With V trimmed by 2 bases and J by 3 bases, 6 bases remained unmatched. In germline, CDR1 is GTSNPN, CDR2 SVGIG (reference sequence). The CDR3 has 14 amino acids. CDR3 residues: CAWSYGTGDTEAFF. As DNA, the CDR3 is TGTGCCTGGAGTTATGGAACAGGGGACACTGAAGCTTTCTTT. Combining the CDR3 with reference TRBV30 and TRBJ1-1 gives the whole variable domain SQTIHQWPATLVQPVGSPLSLECTVEGTSNPNLYWYRQAAGRGLQLLFYSVGIGQISSEVPQNLSASRPQDRQFILSSKKLLLSDSGFYLCAWSYGTGDTEAFFGQGTRLTVV.

The CDR3 sequence: CASQTRGSPYEQYF. CDR3 DNA: TGTGCCAGCCAAACCCGGGGGTCCCCCTACGAGCAGTACTTC. The J gene is TRBJ2-7, the V gene TRBV13, with D possibly matching TRBD2 (6 bases). The germline CDR1 and CDR2 sequences are PRHDT and FYEKMQ (reference sequence). The CDR3 runs to 14 residues. V was shortened by 8 bases and J by 2 bases, with 16 bases between the two germline ends.

V and J are TRBV3-1 and TRBJ2-1; 7 positions agree with TRBD2. V shed 0 bases, J shed 4 bases, and the junction held 3 bases outside the gene matches. Germline lookup yields CDR1 LGHDT and CDR2 YNNKEL (reference sequence). This CDR3 is built from 15 residues. The CDR3 spells CASSQDWTRYNEQFF. As DNA, the CDR3 is TGTGCCAGCAGCCAAGACTGGACTAGGTACAATGAGCAGTTCTTC.